Listed below are T cell receptor beta chains from one sample, sequenced in a study of blood T cell repertoires in COVID-19. The protocol was immunoSEQ multiplex PCR, while the TCRdb copy is restricted to in-frame clones and leaves out a portion. Of 150,000 to 200,000 clones in the sample, 75% to 90% were seen once. The sequenced sample consisted of peripheral blood. These receptors were collected from a middle-aged woman with acute or convalescent COVID-19. CDR3s include the opening cysteine and the closing phenylalanine or tryptophan. The D gene is left open where the match is weak. Clone size, where shown, is once, few, many, or a class for clones that have expanded.

d_gene: NA; j_gene: TRBJ1-1; v_gene: TRBV11-3; abundance: few; CDR3aa: CASSLLPGLEAFF; CDR3nt: TGTGCCAGCAGCCTACTACCCGGCCTTGAAGCTTTCTTT
d_gene: NA; j_gene: TRBJ1-1; v_gene: TRBV6-6; abundance: NA; CDR3aa: CASSSGRENTEAFF; CDR3nt: TGTGCCAGCAGTTCTGGGAGGGAGAACACTGAAGCTTTCTTT
d_gene: NA; j_gene: TRBJ1-4; v_gene: TRBV10-3; abundance: NA; CDR3aa: CAISDPNFSTTNEKLFF; CDR3nt: TGTGCCATCAGTGACCCGAACTTCTCTACAACTAATGAAAAACTGTTTTTT
d_gene: TRBD1; j_gene: TRBJ2-3; v_gene: TRBV24-1; abundance: NA; CDR3aa: CATRGTVSTDTQYF; CDR3nt: TGTGCCACCAGGGGGACAGTTTCCACAGATACGCAGTATTTT
d_gene: TRBD2; j_gene: TRBJ2-7; v_gene: TRBV5-4; abundance: few; CDR3aa: CASSSGTSGSYEQYF; CDR3nt: TGTGCCAGCAGCTCCGGGACTAGCGGCTCCTACGAGCAGTACTTC
d_gene: NA; j_gene: TRBJ2-1; v_gene: TRBV28; abundance: once; CDR3aa: CASSFLRDSSANEQFF; CDR3nt: TGTGCCAGCAGTTTCCTTCGGGACTCTAGCGCCAATGAGCAGTTCTTC
d_gene: NA; j_gene: TRBJ2-7; v_gene: TRBV20-1; abundance: NA; CDR3aa: CSASSGHEQYF; CDR3nt: TGCAGTGCTAGCAGCGGACACGAGCAGTACTTC
d_gene: TRBD1; j_gene: TRBJ1-2; v_gene: TRBV28; abundance: NA; CDR3aa: CASSVVRGTSDYGYTF; CDR3nt: TGTGCCAGCAGTGTAGTCAGGGGGACTAGTGACTATGGCTACACCTTC
d_gene: TRBD2; j_gene: TRBJ2-1; v_gene: TRBV6-4; abundance: many; CDR3aa: CASSDSISGRVDEQFF; CDR3nt: TGTGCCAGCAGTGACTCGATTAGCGGGAGGGTGGATGAGCAGTTCTTC
d_gene: TRBD1; j_gene: TRBJ2-1; v_gene: TRBV5-4; abundance: NA; CDR3aa: CASSPTGDPYNEQFF; CDR3nt: TGTGCCAGCAGTCCGACAGGGGACCCCTACAATGAGCAGTTCTTC
d_gene: NA; j_gene: TRBJ2-7; v_gene: TRBV19; abundance: NA; CDR3aa: CASSGGIGTPTYEQYF; CDR3nt: TGTGCCAGTAGTGGGGGAATCGGGACACCGACCTACGAGCAGTACTTC
d_gene: TRBD2; j_gene: TRBJ2-7; v_gene: TRBV30; abundance: NA; CDR3aa: CAWRESTGGPLRLNYEQYF; CDR3nt: TGTGCCTGGAGAGAAAGTACGGGAGGGCCCCTTCGTCTGAACTACGAGCAGTACTTC
d_gene: NA; j_gene: TRBJ2-7; v_gene: TRBV21-1; abundance: NA; CDR3aa: CASSTRFAVLNYEQYF; CDR3nt: TGTGCCAGCAGCACGAGGTTCGCGGTCCTAAACTACGAGCAGTACTTC
d_gene: NA; j_gene: TRBJ1-5; v_gene: TRBV6-1; abundance: NA; CDR3aa: CASSEAWTVNQPQHF; CDR3nt: TGTGCCAGCAGTGAAGCTTGGACAGTCAATCAGCCCCAGCATTTT
d_gene: NA; j_gene: TRBJ1-2; v_gene: TRBV5-1; abundance: NA; CDR3aa: CASSLAVEGINGYTF; CDR3nt: TGCGCCAGCAGCTTGGCCGTGGAGGGTATTAATGGCTACACCTTC
d_gene: NA; j_gene: TRBJ1-1; v_gene: TRBV5-1; abundance: NA; CDR3aa: CASSSVTGSTEAFF; CDR3nt: TGCGCCAGCAGCTCGGTAACAGGGTCCACTGAAGCTTTCTTT
d_gene: TRBD2; j_gene: TRBJ2-1; v_gene: TRBV7-2; abundance: NA; CDR3aa: CASSLAWTRANEQFF; CDR3nt: TGTGCCAGCAGCTTAGCGTGGACTAGGGCGAATGAGCAGTTCTTC
d_gene: NA; j_gene: TRBJ1-3; v_gene: TRBV9; abundance: few; CDR3aa: CASSPARRDTIYF; CDR3nt: TGTGCCAGCTCCCCGGCCCGGAGGGACACCATATATTTT
d_gene: TRBD2; j_gene: TRBJ2-2; v_gene: TRBV4-2; abundance: NA; CDR3aa: CASSQDEAGRGTGELFF; CDR3nt: TGTGCCAGCAGCCAAGACGAAGCGGGGCGGGGCACCGGGGAGCTGTTTTTT
d_gene: NA; j_gene: TRBJ2-1; v_gene: TRBV6-4; abundance: NA; CDR3aa: CASSDSGDSHNEQFF; CDR3nt: TGTGCCAGCAGTGACTCTGGAGACAGCCACAATGAGCAGTTCTTC
d_gene: NA; j_gene: TRBJ2-3; v_gene: TRBV4-1; abundance: NA; CDR3aa: CASSNARDTQYF; CDR3nt: TGCGCCAGCAGCAATGCCCGGGATACGCAGTATTTT
d_gene: NA; j_gene: TRBJ2-4; v_gene: TRBV7-8; abundance: NA; CDR3aa: CASSPSEGEGRAKNIQYF; CDR3nt: TGTGCCAGCAGCCCGTCAGAGGGGGAGGGAAGGGCCAAAAACATTCAGTACTTC
d_gene: TRBD1; j_gene: TRBJ1-5; v_gene: TRBV2; abundance: NA; CDR3aa: CASSQMWDRGYQPQHF; CDR3nt: TGTGCCAGCAGTCAAATGTGGGACAGGGGTTATCAGCCCCAGCATTTT